These T cell receptor beta chains were read from a single sample in a study of T cell responses to AZD1222 COVID-19 vaccine. TCRdb keeps only in-frame clones here, not all; method: immunoSEQ multiplex PCR. The sample has 100,000 to 150,000 clones; around 91% are singletons. The specimen was peripheral blood, collected on day 0 of MenACWY control vaccination. Every receptor here comes from an adult in good health. Each CDR3 is given with its conserved first and last residue. D genes are given only for firm matches. Where a row states a size, it is once, few, many or the class of an expanded clone; other rows omit it.

J: TRBJ2-2; size: -; V: TRBV24-1; D: TRBD1; CDR3: CATSGSGTGTGELFF; DNA: TGTGCCACCAGTGGCTCCGGGACAGGCACCGGGGAGCTGTTTTTT
J: TRBJ2-5; size: -; V: TRBV24-1; D: TRBD2; CDR3: CATSDFTSGVETQYF; DNA: TGTGCCACCAGTGATTTCACTAGCGGGGTCGAGACCCAGTACTTC
J: TRBJ2-1; size: -; V: TRBV6-4; D: -; CDR3: CASSDAGEQFF; DNA: TGTGCCAGCAGTGACGCCGGTGAGCAGTTCTTC
J: TRBJ1-2; size: -; V: TRBV6-5; D: -; CDR3: CASSYFQRGGYGYTF; DNA: TGTGCCAGCAGTTACTTCCAGCGGGGGGGTTACGGCTACACCTTC
J: TRBJ2-3; size: -; V: TRBV5-5; D: TRBD1; CDR3: CASGRVRDRGTDTQYF; DNA: TGTGCCAGCGGCAGAGTCCGGGACAGGGGCACAGATACGCAGTATTTT
J: TRBJ2-5; size: -; V: TRBV28; D: -; CDR3: CASSFPRAHETQYF; DNA: TGTGCCAGCAGTTTCCCCAGGGCGCACGAGACCCAGTACTTC
J: TRBJ2-3; size: -; V: TRBV9; D: -; CDR3: CASSVDHREMGPGTQYF; DNA: TGTGCCAGCAGCGTAGATCACAGGGAAATGGGGCCAGGTACGCAGTATTTT
J: TRBJ1-2; size: -; V: TRBV24-1; D: -; CDR3: CATSGGANYGYTF; DNA: TGTGCCACCAGTGGAGGGGCTAACTATGGCTACACCTTC
J: TRBJ2-7; size: -; V: TRBV11-2; D: -; CDR3: CASSLGTDYYEQYF; DNA: TGTGCCAGCAGCTTAGGAACGGACTACTACGAGCAGTACTTC
J: TRBJ1-6; size: once; V: TRBV27; D: -; CDR3: CASSLVALNSPLHF; DNA: TGTGCCAGCAGTTTAGTGGCTCTTAATTCACCCCTCCACTTT
J: TRBJ2-1; size: -; V: TRBV7-3; D: -; CDR3: CASSLQYGSSYNEQFF; DNA: TGTGCCAGCAGCTTACAGTACGGTAGCTCCTACAATGAGCAGTTCTTC
J: TRBJ2-1; size: once; V: TRBV7-3; D: -; CDR3: CASSSHRDAPHNEQFF; DNA: TGTGCCAGCAGCTCTCACCGGGACGCCCCCCACAATGAGCAGTTCTTC
J: TRBJ1-2; size: -; V: TRBV3-1/TRBV3-2; D: -; CDR3: CASSRSQGTNYGYTF; DNA: TGTGCCAGCAGCCGAAGTCAGGGTACCAACTATGGCTACACCTTC
J: TRBJ2-7; size: -; V: TRBV5-3; D: TRBD2; CDR3: CARSLRDYSYEQYF; DNA: TGTGCCAGAAGCCTCCGGGACTATTCCTACGAGCAGTACTTC
J: TRBJ1-2; size: -; V: TRBV4-2; D: -; CDR3: CASSPDRSRRYGYTF; DNA: TGTGCCAGCAGCCCCGACCGAAGCCGGAGGTATGGCTACACCTTC
J: TRBJ2-1; size: -; V: TRBV6-2/TRBV6-3; D: -; CDR3: CASSATPGLERGNEQFF; DNA: TGTGCCAGCAGCGCTACTCCGGGACTCGAACGCGGCAATGAGCAGTTCTTC
J: TRBJ2-4; size: -; V: TRBV5-1; D: -; CDR3: CASSLVGGNQYF; DNA: TGCGCCAGCAGCTTGGTCGGGGGAAATCAGTACTTC
J: TRBJ2-5; size: -; V: TRBV15; D: -; CDR3: CATSRDRQFQETQYF; DNA: TGTGCCACCAGCAGAGATCGGCAGTTCCAAGAGACCCAGTACTTC
J: TRBJ2-7; size: -; V: TRBV28; D: -; CDR3: CASSLWHPGAGYEQYF; DNA: TGTGCCAGCAGTTTATGGCATCCGGGAGCGGGTTACGAGCAGTACTTC
J: TRBJ1-6; size: once; V: TRBV18; D: -; CDR3: CASSPYGQNNSPLHF; DNA: TGTGCCAGCTCACCATATGGACAGAATAATTCACCCCTCCACTTT
J: TRBJ1-1; size: few; V: TRBV29-1; D: -; CDR3: CSVELQMNTEAFF; DNA: TGCAGCGTTGAATTACAGATGAACACTGAAGCTTTCTTT
J: TRBJ1-3; size: once; V: TRBV19; D: -; CDR3: CASSTNRDGSGNTIYF; DNA: TGTGCCAGTAGTACTAACAGGGACGGCTCTGGAAACACCATATATTTT
J: TRBJ2-3; size: -; V: TRBV3-1/TRBV3-2; D: -; CDR3: CASSQDPTRKRGNEEDTQYF; DNA: TGTGCCAGCAGCCAAGATCCCACTAGAAAGAGGGGTAATGAGGAAGATACGCAGTATTTT
J: TRBJ1-6; size: -; V: TRBV6-5; D: -; CDR3: CASRAGVNSPLHF; DNA: TGTGCCAGCAGGGCAGGGGTTAATTCACCCCTCCACTTT
J: TRBJ2-7; size: -; V: TRBV6-5; D: TRBD1; CDR3: CASSYSTGRRSYEQYF; DNA: TGTGCCAGCAGTTACTCGACAGGGCGTCGCTCCTACGAGCAGTACTTC
J: TRBJ1-1; size: -; V: TRBV2; D: -; CDR3: CASNRVNTEAFF; DNA: TGTGCCAGCAACAGGGTGAATACTGAAGCTTTCTTT
J: TRBJ2-1; size: -; V: TRBV18; D: TRBD1; CDR3: CASSPRQGTGNEQFF; DNA: TGTGCCAGCTCACCCCGACAGGGAACGGGGAATGAGCAGTTCTTC
J: TRBJ1-5; size: -; V: TRBV28; D: -; CDR3: CASSSPGETFSRTNQPQHF; DNA: TGTGCCAGCAGTAGCCCCGGGGAAACTTTTTCTCGGACGAATCAGCCCCAGCATTTT
J: TRBJ2-7; size: -; V: TRBV28; D: TRBD1; CDR3: CASSLGGTGGSYEQYF; DNA: TGTGCCAGCAGTTTAGGGGGGACAGGGGGGTCCTACGAGCAGTACTTC
J: TRBJ2-1; size: -; V: TRBV15; D: TRBD2; CDR3: CATSRLTSGISDNEQFF; DNA: TGTGCCACCAGCAGGCTGACTAGCGGGATATCTGACAATGAGCAGTTCTTC
J: TRBJ2-7; size: -; V: TRBV7-8; D: -; CDR3: CASSLTDKAYEQYF; DNA: TGTGCCAGCAGCTTAACAGACAAAGCCTACGAGCAGTACTTC
J: TRBJ2-1; size: -; V: TRBV12-3/TRBV12-4; D: -; CDR3: CASSLGGYNEQFF; DNA: TGTGCCAGCAGTTTAGGTGGATACAATGAGCAGTTCTTC
J: TRBJ2-2; size: -; V: TRBV23-1; D: TRBD2; CDR3: CASSQLLAGGRSGELFF; DNA: TGCGCCAGCAGTCAGCTACTAGCGGGGGGGCGCTCCGGGGAGCTGTTTTTT
J: TRBJ1-2; size: -; V: TRBV28; D: -; CDR3: CASGNPTGALGGYTF; DNA: TGTGCCAGCGGAAATCCGACGGGTGCACTGGGAGGCTACACCTTC
J: TRBJ2-7; size: -; V: TRBV6-5; D: -; CDR3: CASSYLVPKGTYEQYF; DNA: TGTGCCAGCAGTTACTTGGTCCCTAAGGGGACCTACGAGCAGTACTTC
J: TRBJ2-5; size: -; V: TRBV7-9; D: TRBD1; CDR3: CASRTGTGGSGETQYF; DNA: TGTGCCAGCAGAACCGGGACAGGGGGCTCCGGAGAGACCCAGTACTTC
J: TRBJ2-2; size: -; V: TRBV20-1; D: -; CDR3: CSASPPNTGELFF; DNA: TGCAGTGCTAGTCCGCCGAACACCGGGGAGCTGTTTTTT
J: TRBJ2-2; size: many; V: TRBV4-3; D: -; CDR3: CASSQVLDSLTGELFF; DNA: TGCGCCAGCAGCCAAGTGTTGGACAGCTTAACCGGGGAGCTGTTTTTT
J: TRBJ1-2; size: -; V: TRBV4-2; D: TRBD1; CDR3: CASTQGGGQGGIYGYTF; DNA: TGTGCCAGCACCCAAGGGGGGGGACAGGGAGGAATCTATGGCTACACCTTC
J: TRBJ2-3; size: -; V: TRBV28; D: -; CDR3: CASSSGYTQYF; DNA: TGTGCCAGCAGTAGCGGGTATACGCAGTATTTT
J: TRBJ1-2; size: -; V: TRBV7-2; D: TRBD1; CDR3: CASSGRQGMRGYTF; DNA: TGTGCCAGCAGCGGGAGACAGGGGATGAGAGGCTACACCTTC
J: TRBJ2-5; size: -; V: TRBV7-2; D: -; CDR3: CASSLAGSGETQYF; DNA: TGTGCCAGCAGCTTAGCTGGGAGCGGGGAGACCCAGTACTTC
J: TRBJ1-2; size: -; V: TRBV6-1; D: TRBD1; CDR3: CASSEAARGRGNYGYTF; DNA: TGTGCCAGCAGTGAAGCTGCCAGGGGGCGAGGTAACTATGGCTACACCTTC